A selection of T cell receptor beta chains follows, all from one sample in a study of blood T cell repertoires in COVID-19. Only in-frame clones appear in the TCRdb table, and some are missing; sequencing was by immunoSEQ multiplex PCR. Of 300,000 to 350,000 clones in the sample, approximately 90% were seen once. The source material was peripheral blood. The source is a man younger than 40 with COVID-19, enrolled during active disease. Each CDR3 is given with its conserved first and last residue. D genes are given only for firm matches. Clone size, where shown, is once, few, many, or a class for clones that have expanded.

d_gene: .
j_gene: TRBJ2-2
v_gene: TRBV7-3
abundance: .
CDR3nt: TGTGCCAGCAGCTTCGGGACACCGAACACCGGGGAGCTGTTTTTT
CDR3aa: CASSFGTPNTGELFF

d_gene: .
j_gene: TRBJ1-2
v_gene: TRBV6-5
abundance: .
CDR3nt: TGTGCCACCCCGGGTACGGGCAGGGGAGACTATGGCTACACCTTC
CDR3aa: CATPGTGRGDYGYTF

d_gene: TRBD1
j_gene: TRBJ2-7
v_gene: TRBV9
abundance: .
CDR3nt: TGTGCCAGCAGCGAGGGGGCGTACGCTTCTGAGCAGTACTTC
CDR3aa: CASSEGAYASEQYF

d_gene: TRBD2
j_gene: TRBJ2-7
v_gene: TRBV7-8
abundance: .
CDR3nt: TGTGCCAGCAGTCCAAACCCCGGGACTAGATCCTACGAGCAGTACTTC
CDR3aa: CASSPNPGTRSYEQYF

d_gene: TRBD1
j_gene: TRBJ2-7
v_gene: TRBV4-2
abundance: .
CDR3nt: TGTGCCAGCAGCCAAGATGGGACAGCGCTGCCCTACGAGCAGTACTTC
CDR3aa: CASSQDGTALPYEQYF

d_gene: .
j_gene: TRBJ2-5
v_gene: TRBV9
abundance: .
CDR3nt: TGTGCCAGCAGCGTAGCGGCGGGGCAAGAGACCCAGTACTTC
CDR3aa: CASSVAAGQETQYF

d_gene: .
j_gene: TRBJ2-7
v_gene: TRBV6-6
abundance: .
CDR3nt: TGTGCCAGCAGTTACGCTTTACAGGGATCCTACGAGCAGTACTTC
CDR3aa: CASSYALQGSYEQYF

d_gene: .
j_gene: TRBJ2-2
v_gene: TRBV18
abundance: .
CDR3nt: TGTGCCAGCTCACCACCGGCGTACCAGGGGAACACCGGGGAGCTGTTTTTT
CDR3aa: CASSPPAYQGNTGELFF

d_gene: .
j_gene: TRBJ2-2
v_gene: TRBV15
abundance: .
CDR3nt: TGTGCCACCAGCAGAGATCGGAGTAACACCGGGGAGCTGTTTTTT
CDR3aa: CATSRDRSNTGELFF

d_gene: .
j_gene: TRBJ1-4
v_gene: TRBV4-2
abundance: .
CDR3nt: TGTGCCAGCAGCACGAAACACGGGTCCTCATATGAAAAACTGTTTTTT
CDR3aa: CASSTKHGSSYEKLFF

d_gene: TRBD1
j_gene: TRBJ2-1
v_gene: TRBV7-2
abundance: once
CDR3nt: TGTGCCAGCACCCCACAGGGGGCAATAGTCAATGAGCAGTTCTTC
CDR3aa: CASTPQGAIVNEQFF

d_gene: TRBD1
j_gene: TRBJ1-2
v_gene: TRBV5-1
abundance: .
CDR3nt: TGCGCCAGCAGCTTCCAGGGGGAGGGCTACACCTTC
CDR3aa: CASSFQGEGYTF

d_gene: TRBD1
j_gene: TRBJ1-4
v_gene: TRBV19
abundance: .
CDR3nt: TGTGCCAGTAGTATGGAGGCAGGGGGATATGAAAAACTGTTTTTT
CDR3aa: CASSMEAGGYEKLFF

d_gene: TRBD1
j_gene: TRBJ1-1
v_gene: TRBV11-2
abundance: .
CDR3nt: TGTGCCAGCAGCTACGGACAGGGGATGAACACTGAAGCTTTCTTT
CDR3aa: CASSYGQGMNTEAFF

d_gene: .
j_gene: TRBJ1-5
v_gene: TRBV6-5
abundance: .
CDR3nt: TGTGCCAGCAGTTACAGCCCTGATAGCAATCAGCCCCAGCATTTT
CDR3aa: CASSYSPDSNQPQHF

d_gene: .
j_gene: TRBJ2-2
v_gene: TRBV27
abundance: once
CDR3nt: TGTGCCAGCAGTTTATTTCCTATGAAAGGAGCCGGGGAGCTGTTTTTT
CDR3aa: CASSLFPMKGAGELFF

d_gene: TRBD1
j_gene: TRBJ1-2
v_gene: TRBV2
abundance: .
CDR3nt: TGTGCCAGCAGTGAAGCGGGGACAGACTATGGCTACACCTTC
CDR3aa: CASSEAGTDYGYTF

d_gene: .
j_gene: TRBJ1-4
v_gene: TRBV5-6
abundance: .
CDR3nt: TGTGCCAGCAGCTTGCGGGACTCTAATGAAAAACTGTTTTTT
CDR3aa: CASSLRDSNEKLFF

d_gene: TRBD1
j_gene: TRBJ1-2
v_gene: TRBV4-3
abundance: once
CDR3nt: TGCGCCAGCAGCCAAGACGCAGGGGGAGGCTATGGCTACACCTTC
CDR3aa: CASSQDAGGGYGYTF

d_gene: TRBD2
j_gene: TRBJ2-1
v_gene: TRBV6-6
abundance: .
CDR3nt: TGTGCCAGCAGTCCCCTGGCGGGGGGCCTCCGTTACAATGAGCAGTTCTTC
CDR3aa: CASSPLAGGLRYNEQFF

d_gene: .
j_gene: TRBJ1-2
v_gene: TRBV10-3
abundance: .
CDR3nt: TGTGCCATCAGCACAGGCCCTGGGTATGGCTACACCTTC
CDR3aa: CAISTGPGYGYTF

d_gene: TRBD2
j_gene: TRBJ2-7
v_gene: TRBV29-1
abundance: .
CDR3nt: TGCAGCGTTGTGGAGGGAGTGTTTCGTACTAGCGGGAGGGACTCCTACGAGCAGTACTTC
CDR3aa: CSVVEGVFRTSGRDSYEQYF

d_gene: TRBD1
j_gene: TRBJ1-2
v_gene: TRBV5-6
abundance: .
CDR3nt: TGTGCCAGCAGCTTGGTCGGGACAGATGGCTACACCTTC
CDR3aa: CASSLVGTDGYTF

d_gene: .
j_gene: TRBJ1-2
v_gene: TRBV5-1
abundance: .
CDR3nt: TGCGCCAGCAGCTTGGACAGGGATCGCTATGGCTACACCTTC
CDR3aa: CASSLDRDRYGYTF

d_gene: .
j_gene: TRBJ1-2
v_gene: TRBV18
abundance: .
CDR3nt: TGTGCCAGCTCATTGCGAGAAGGCTACACCTTC
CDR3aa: CASSLREGYTF

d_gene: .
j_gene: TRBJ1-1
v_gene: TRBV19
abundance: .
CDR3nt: TGTGCCAGTAGCCTCACAGGGTGGGGCACTGAAGCTTTCTTT
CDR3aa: CASSLTGWGTEAFF

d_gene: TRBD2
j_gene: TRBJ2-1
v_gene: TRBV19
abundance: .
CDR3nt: TGTGCCAGTATGGGACTAGCGGGTTCCTACAATGAGCAGTTCTTC
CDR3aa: CASMGLAGSYNEQFF

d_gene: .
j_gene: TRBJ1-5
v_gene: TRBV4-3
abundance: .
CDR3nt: TGCGCCAGCAGCCAAGACTCCAGGAGCAATCAGCCCCAGCATTTT
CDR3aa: CASSQDSRSNQPQHF

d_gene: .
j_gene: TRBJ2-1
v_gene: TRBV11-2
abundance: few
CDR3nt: TGTGCCAGCAGCTACTTGCGCCTGTACCCCGGGGATGAGCAGTTCTTC
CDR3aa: CASSYLRLYPGDEQFF

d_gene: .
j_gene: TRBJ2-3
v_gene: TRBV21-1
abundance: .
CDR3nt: TGTGCCAGCAGCAAAATGAACAGGGCGAGCACAGATACGCAGTATTTT
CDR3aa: CASSKMNRASTDTQYF

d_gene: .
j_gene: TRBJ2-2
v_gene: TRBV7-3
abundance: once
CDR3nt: TGTGCCAGCAGCCCCCAAGGGGTAGGCACCGGGGAGCTGTTTTTT
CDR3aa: CASSPQGVGTGELFF

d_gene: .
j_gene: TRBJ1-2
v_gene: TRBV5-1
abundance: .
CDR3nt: TGCGCCAGCAGCTTGGGACCTGAACAGGCTTACAACTATGGCTACACCTTC
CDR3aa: CASSLGPEQAYNYGYTF

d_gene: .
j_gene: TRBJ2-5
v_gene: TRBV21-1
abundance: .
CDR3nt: TGTGCCAGCAGCCACGGAACGGAGTTACAAGAGACCCAGTACTTC
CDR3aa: CASSHGTELQETQYF

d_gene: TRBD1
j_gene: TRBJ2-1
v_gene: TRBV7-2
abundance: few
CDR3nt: TGTGCCAGTAGTCCAGGACAGGGGGCCAATGAGCAGTTCTTC
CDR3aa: CASSPGQGANEQFF

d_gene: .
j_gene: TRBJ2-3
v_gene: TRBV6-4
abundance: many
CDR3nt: TGTGCCAGCAGTGAGGCAGGGGACGGCACAGATACGCAGTATTTT
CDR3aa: CASSEAGDGTDTQYF

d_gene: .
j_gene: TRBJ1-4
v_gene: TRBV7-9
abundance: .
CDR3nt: TGTGCCAGCAGCTCAAGGGGGACTAATGAAAAACTGTTTTTT
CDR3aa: CASSSRGTNEKLFF

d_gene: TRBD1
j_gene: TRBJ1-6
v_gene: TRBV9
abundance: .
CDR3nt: TGTGCCAGCAGCGCGACAGGGGGCAATTCACCCCTCCACTTT
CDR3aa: CASSATGGNSPLHF

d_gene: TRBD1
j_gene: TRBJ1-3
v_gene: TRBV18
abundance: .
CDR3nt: TGTGCCAGCTCACCTCGACAGGGGGACGGAAACACCATATATTTT
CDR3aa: CASSPRQGDGNTIYF

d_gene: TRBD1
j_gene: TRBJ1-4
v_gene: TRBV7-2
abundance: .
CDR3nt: TGTGCCAGCAGCTTACGAAGGGGGCATGGTAATGAAAAACTGTTTTTT
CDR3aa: CASSLRRGHGNEKLFF

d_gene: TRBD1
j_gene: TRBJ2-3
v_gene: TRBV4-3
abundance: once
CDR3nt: TGCGCCAGCAGCCAAGATTATGGGACAGGGGGTGATACGCAGTATTTT
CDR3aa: CASSQDYGTGGDTQYF

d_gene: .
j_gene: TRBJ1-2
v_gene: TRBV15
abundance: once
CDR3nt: TGTGCCACCAGCAGCGGACAAGACTATGGCTACACCTTC
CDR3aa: CATSSGQDYGYTF

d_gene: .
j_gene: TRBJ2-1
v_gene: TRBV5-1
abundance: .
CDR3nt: TGCGCCAGCAGTCGGGACTCTACTTACAATGAGCAGTTCTTC
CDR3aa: CASSRDSTYNEQFF

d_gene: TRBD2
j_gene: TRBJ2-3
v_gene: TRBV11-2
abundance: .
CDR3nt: TGTGCCAGCAGCCCCGGAAGGGAGGGCCTGGGGACGCAGTATTTT
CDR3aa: CASSPGREGLGTQYF

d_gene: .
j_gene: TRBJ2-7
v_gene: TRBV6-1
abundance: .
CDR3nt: TGTGCCAGCAGTGAAAGAACAGGAGACGAGCAGTACTTC
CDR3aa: CASSERTGDEQYF

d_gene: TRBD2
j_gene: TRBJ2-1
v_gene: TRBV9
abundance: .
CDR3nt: TGTGCCAGCAGCGAAGGGGGCGCTAGCGGGAGTAAGAATGAGCAGTTCTTC
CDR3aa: CASSEGGASGSKNEQFF